Each of the 3 T cell receptor beta chains below was sequenced from the same sample in a study of CD8 T cells in ankylosing spondylitis. TCRdb re-called the 5' RACE reads with MiXCR, one entry per CDR3 protein. Among more than 150,000 distinct CDR3 sequences, about 20% were seen once, and the ten largest hold 4.3%. The specimen was blood, either unsorted or a sorted T cell fraction (not recorded which). These receptors all come from a male donor between 10 and 30 years old with ankylosing spondylitis or in good health (not recorded which).

This clonotype was detected ten times or more. CDR3 coding DNA: TGTGCCAGCAGTAAGAGTACTAGCACAGATACGCAGTATTTT. It encodes CASSKSTSTDTQYF. The chain carries TRBV12-3 or TRBV12-4 and TRBJ2-3; no firm D call. This CDR3 comprises 14 residues. V lost 5 bases and J lost 0, with 9 bases in between.

This clonotype was observed at least ten times. V and J are TRBV15 and TRBJ2-1; TRBD2 agrees at 11 bases. The V gene's germline CDR1 is LNHNV and CDR2 YYDKDF (reference sequence). The CDR3 consists of 13 residues. V shed 10 bases, J shed 4 bases, and the junction held 3 bases outside the gene matches. The CDR3 loop reads CAIRLAGYNEQFF. Here the CDR3 DNA reads TGTGCCATACGACTAGCGGGATACAATGAGCAGTTCTTC.

This clonotype was seen only a few times. The V gene is TRBV19, the J gene TRBJ2-1; 14 nucleotides align to TRBD2. Germline CDR1 is LNHDA and CDR2 is SQIVND (reference sequence). V shed 6 bases, J shed 8 bases, and the junction held 6 bases outside the gene matches. The CDR3 has 15 amino acids. DNA for the CDR3: TGTGCCAGTAGAAGACTAGCGGGAGGGCCATATGAGCAGTTCTTC. Its protein product is CASRRLAGGPYEQFF. Using reference TRBV19 and TRBJ2-1 for the parts outside the CDR3, the full variable domain is DGGITQSPKYLFRKEGQNVTLSCEQNLNHDAMYWYRQDPGQGLRLIYYSQIVNDFQKGDIAEGYSVSREKKESFPLTVTSAQKNPTAFYLCASRRLAGGPYEQFFGPGTRLTVL.